This TCR beta chain originates from a study of blood T cell repertoires in COVID-19. TCRdb's copy holds only in-frame clones and misses some; the assay was immunoSEQ multiplex PCR. Among 200,000 to 250,000 clones, just under 85% were seen once, and the ten largest hold 6% to 8.5%. Germline V gives CDR1 MNHNY, CDR2 SVGAGI (reference sequence). Trimming took 6 bases from V and 4 from J; bases not matched to a gene: 8. The CDR3 consists of 14 residues. This receptor was identified in a woman aged 45-60 years with active or convalescent COVID-19. This chain uses TRBV6-6 with TRBJ2-5, with 7 positions matching TRBD1. The sequencing sample was made of peripheral blood. CDR3 protein: CASSTQGKGETQYF. The CDR3 DNA follows: TGTGCCAGCAGCACACAGGGGAAAGGAGAGACCCAGTACTTC.